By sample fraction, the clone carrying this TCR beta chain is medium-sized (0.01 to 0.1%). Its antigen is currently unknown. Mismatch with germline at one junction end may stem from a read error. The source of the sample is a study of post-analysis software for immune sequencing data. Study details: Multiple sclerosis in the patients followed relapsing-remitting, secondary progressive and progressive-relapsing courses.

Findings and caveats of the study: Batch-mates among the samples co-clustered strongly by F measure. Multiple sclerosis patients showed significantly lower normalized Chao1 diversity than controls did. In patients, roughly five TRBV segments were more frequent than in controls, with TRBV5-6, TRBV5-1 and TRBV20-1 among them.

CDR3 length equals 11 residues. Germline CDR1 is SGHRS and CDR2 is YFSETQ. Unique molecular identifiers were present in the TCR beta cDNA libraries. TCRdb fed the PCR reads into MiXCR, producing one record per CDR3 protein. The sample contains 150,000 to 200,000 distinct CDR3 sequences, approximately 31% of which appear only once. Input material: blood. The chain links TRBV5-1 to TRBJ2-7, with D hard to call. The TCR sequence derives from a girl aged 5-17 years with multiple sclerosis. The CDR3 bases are TGTGCCAGCAGTTCCTCCTACGAGCAGTACTTC. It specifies CASSSSYEQYF.